These T cell receptor beta chains were read from a single sample in a study of T cells in localized non-small cell lung cancer. Generated by immunoSEQ multiplex PCR, the TCRdb table keeps only in-frame clones and is missing some. The sample records approximately 20,000 clones, about 85% being singletons. Sequenced material: PBMCs, taken before any cancer treatment. Every receptor here comes from a woman between 35 and 70 years old with stage II squamous cell lung carcinoma. Each CDR3 is given with its conserved first and last residue. D genes are given only for firm matches. Size tells how often a clone was seen (once, few, many) or the class of an expanded clone, and some rows leave it out.

d_call clone_size j_call v_call cdr3_nt cdr3_aa
TRBD2 NA TRBJ2-1 TRBV10-3 TGTGCCATCAGGGGGGGGGATGCGGCGTGGACGCGTGGAAATGAGCAGTTCTTC CAIRGGDAAWTRGNEQFF
NA NA TRBJ1-6 TRBV2 TGTGCCAGCAGTGAAGCGCCGGGTTCACCCCTCCACTTT CASSEAPGSPLHF
TRBD2 once TRBJ2-3 TRBV9 TGTGCCAGCAGCGTAGGCGGGAGTAACACAGATACGCAGTATTTT CASSVGGSNTDTQYF
NA few TRBJ1-1 TRBV14 TGTGCCAGCAGCCAAGCGAGGTGGGGGACTGAAGCTTTCTTT CASSQARWGTEAFF
TRBD2 few TRBJ2-1 TRBV5-5 TGTGCCAGCAGCTCTTATTTAGGGACTAGCGTAAATGAGCAGTTCTTC CASSSYLGTSVNEQFF
TRBD1 NA TRBJ2-7 TRBV27 TGTGCCAGCAGTTCACCGCCGAGACAGGGATTGCACGAGCAGTACTTC CASSSPPRQGLHEQYF
TRBD2 NA TRBJ2-2 TRBV4-2 TGTGCCAGCAGCCAAGGGACTAGCGGGGATGTGAACACCGGGGAGCTGTTTTTT CASSQGTSGDVNTGELFF
NA NA TRBJ1-1 TRBV10-3 TGTGCCATCAGTGGGGTCTCTGGAGGGGCTTTCTTT CAISGVSGGAFF
NA NA TRBJ2-3 TRBV4-3 TGCGCCAGCAGCCAAGACCGAGCTAGCACAGATACGCAGTATTTT CASSQDRASTDTQYF
NA NA TRBJ1-2 TRBV5-5 TGTGCCAGCAGCTTATGGGGAATGGACTATGGCTACACCTTC CASSLWGMDYGYTF
TRBD1 NA TRBJ2-3 TRBV4-2 TGTGCCAGCAGCCCTTACAGGGGCCGGACGGATACGCAGTATTTT CASSPYRGRTDTQYF
TRBD1 NA TRBJ2-5 TRBV4-2 TGTGCCAGCAGCCAAGCCGGACAGGATCGAGAGACCCAGTACTTC CASSQAGQDRETQYF
TRBD2 NA TRBJ2-7 TRBV18 TGTGCCAGCTCCCCGGGGAGCGGGAGGCTCTACGAGCAGTACTTC CASSPGSGRLYEQYF
NA NA TRBJ2-7 TRBV9 TGTGCCAGCAGCGGACAGGCCACCTCCTACGAGCAGTACTTC CASSGQATSYEQYF
NA NA TRBJ2-6 TRBV5-1 TGCGCCAGCACCGTCCCGACAACGAGCTCTGGGGCCAACGTCCTGACTTTC CASTVPTTSSGANVLTF
TRBD2 few TRBJ2-5 TRBV9 TGTGCCAGCAGCGCCGGGACTAGCGAAACCCTGGGGGAGACCCAGTACTTC CASSAGTSETLGETQYF
NA once TRBJ2-1 TRBV10-3 TGTGCCATCAGTGAGTCGAAAAAGGGCAATAATGAGCAGTTCTTC CAISESKKGNNEQFF
NA NA TRBJ1-2 TRBV6-8 TGTGCCAGCAGTTTCCCCGGGGGCGGAAACTATGGCTACACCTTC CASSFPGGGNYGYTF
NA once TRBJ2-2 TRBV11-3 TGTGCCAGCAGCTTACGGAACACCGGGGAGCTGTTTTTT CASSLRNTGELFF
NA NA TRBJ1-4 TRBV18 TGTGCCAGCTCACCATTGGCCGGGCCGGGTGAAAAACTGTTTTTT CASSPLAGPGEKLFF
NA NA TRBJ2-1 TRBV28 TGTGCCACATTCGACGGGAGAAGGAGCGATGAGCAGTTCTTC CATFDGRRSDEQFF
TRBD1 NA TRBJ2-2 TRBV19 TGTGCCAGTAGTATAGTACGGATGATTACGGTGAGGACAGGGACCTCCACCGGGGAGCTGTTTTTT CASSIVRMITVRTGTSTGELFF
TRBD1 NA TRBJ1-5 TRBV5-1 TGCGCCAGCAGTCCCGGGACAGGGGGCTTCCAGCCCCAGCATTTT CASSPGTGGFQPQHF
NA NA TRBJ2-1 TRBV6-5 TGTGCCAGCAGTTACTCCGGCGGGGACTCCTACAATGAGCAGTTCTTC CASSYSGGDSYNEQFF